A single T cell receptor (beta chain) is shown here with its context. This sample is drawn from a study of blood T cell repertoires in COVID-19. The wider study: From the United States, Italy and Spain came samples of acute and convalescent COVID-19. PBMCs, B-cell-depleted T cells, or T cells provided the cDNA or gDNA that made up the material.

Per the original data handling: By means of reference gene primer amplification, nucleated cell counts were estimated. This table comes from immunoSEQ multiplex PCR, and its TCRdb copy is limited to in-frame clones, with some not included. That table gives V, J and clone size, and the DNA gave D and trimming. Among tens of thousands of clones listed, about 89% were seen once. The TCR comes from a human donor in a cohort sampled during active COVID-19. Source material: peripheral blood.

The CDR3 loop is CASSLGSAGGYNEQFF. The CDR3 nucleotides are TGTGCCAGCAGTTTAGGCTCAGCGGGAGGTTACAATGAGCAGTTCTTC. The V and J genes are TRBV28 and TRBJ2-1; 9 bases match TRBD2. CDR1 and CDR2 from the germline V gene are MDHEN and SYDVKM. V was clipped by 2 bases and J by 4 bases; unmatched bases: 6. The CDR3 contains 16 residues.